This T cell receptor (beta chain) was captured in a study of cytomegalovirus exposure and HLA in healthy donors. Findings of the study overall: It is likely that the observed cluster of highly shared sequence variants was a sequencing artifact. Reports showed the classifier diagnosing cytomegalovirus status with high specificity and sensitivity. A later examination showed that TCR association rates differed by HLA locus, with DRB1 most and HLA-C fewest.

Comments on this clone: The antigen is undetermined.

Primers for the PCR totalled 60 Vbeta and 13 Jbeta. Produced via immunoSEQ multiplex PCR; TCRdb's table is partial and in-frame only. The top ten hold under 0.8% of the sample, which has fewer than 250,000 clones, approximately 82% seen once. This CDR3 has 14 amino acids. Trimming shortened V by 7 bases and J by 3 bases, and 15 bases separated the two germline ends. Germline CDR1 reads MDHEN; CDR2 reads SYDVKM. Sequencing used PBMCs. The source is a man aged 18-30 years in good health and CMV-seronegative. The chain carries TRBV28 and TRBJ1-1; D perhaps matches TRBD1 (6 bases). CDR3 region: CASIPRGGDTEAFF. CDR3 coding DNA: TGTGCCAGCATCCCCAGGGGAGGGGACACTGAAGCTTTCTTT.